Each of the 4 T cell receptor beta chains below was sequenced from the same sample in a study of cytomegalovirus exposure and HLA in healthy donors. Researchers ran the PCR with 60 Vbeta and 13 Jbeta primers. The method was immunoSEQ multiplex PCR; TCRdb's version includes in-frame clones alone and lacks a portion of them. The sample holds tens of thousands of clones, roughly 70% seen once. The sequenced material came from PBMCs. These receptors were collected from a man aged 60-69 years in good health and CMV-seropositive.

The chain uses TRBV10-1 and TRBJ2-1, with 8 bases identical to TRBD2. Germline CDR1 and CDR2: WNHNN and SYGVQD (reference sequence). V gave up 6 bases and J gave up 10 bases; unmatched junction bases: 8. The CDR3 has 13 residues. CDR3 residues: CASRGGLAREQFF. In DNA form, the CDR3 reads TGCGCCAGCAGGGGCGGACTAGCACGAGAGCAGTTCTTC.

CDR3 in DNA: TGTGCCAGCAGTTTAAAGGGGACTATCCTCTGGGACGAGCAGTACTTC. Translation gives CASSLKGTILWDEQYF. The chain combines TRBV27 with TRBJ2-7; TRBD2 matches at 7 bases. The trim removed 2 bases at V and 5 bases at J, leaving 12 bases unmatched. This CDR3 contains 16 residues. CDR1 and CDR2 (germline): MNHEY, SMNVEV (reference sequence).

The rearrangement links TRBV28 to TRBJ1-2; TRBD1 agrees at 7 bases. Germline-derived CDR1 and CDR2 are MDHEN and SYDVKM. The CDR3 has 13 residues. Unmatched junction bases numbered 6, after V lost 3 bases and J lost 8 bases. The DNA for the CDR3 is TGTGCCAGCAGTTTTAGGTCAGGGGGGGGCTACACCTTC. It encodes CASSFRSGGGYTF.

This chain uses TRBV15 with TRBJ1-3; 7 nucleotides line up with TRBD1. CDR1 and CDR2 (germline): LNHNV, YYDKDF (reference sequence). V shed 0 bases and J 1 base; nucleotides not matched to a gene: 6. CDR3 length: 17 residues. The CDR3 bases are TGTGCCACCAGCAGAGATCCCAGGGGGAAGTCTGGAAACACCATATATTTT. Translation: CATSRDPRGKSGNTIYF.